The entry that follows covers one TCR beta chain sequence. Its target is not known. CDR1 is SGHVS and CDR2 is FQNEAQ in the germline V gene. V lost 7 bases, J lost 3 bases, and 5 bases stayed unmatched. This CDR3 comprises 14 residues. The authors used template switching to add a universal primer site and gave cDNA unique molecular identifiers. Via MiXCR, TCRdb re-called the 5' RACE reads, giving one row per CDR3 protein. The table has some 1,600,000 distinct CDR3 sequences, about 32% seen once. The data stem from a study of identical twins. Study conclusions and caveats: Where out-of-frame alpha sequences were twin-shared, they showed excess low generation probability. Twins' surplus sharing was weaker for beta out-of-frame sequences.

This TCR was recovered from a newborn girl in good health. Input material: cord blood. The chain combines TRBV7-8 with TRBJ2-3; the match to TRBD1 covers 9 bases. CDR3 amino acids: CASNNRGRTDTQYF. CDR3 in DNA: TGTGCCAGCAACAACAGGGGGCGGACAGATACGCAGTATTTT. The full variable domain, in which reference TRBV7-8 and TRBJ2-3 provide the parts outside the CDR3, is GAGVSQSPRYKVAKRGQDVALRCDPISGHVSLFWYQQALGQGPEFLTYFQNEAQLDKSGLPSDRFFAERPEGSVSTLKIQRTQQEDSAVYLCASNNRGRTDTQYFGPGTRLTVL.